The subject of this entry is one T cell receptor (beta chain). The data were obtained in a study of blood T cell repertoires in COVID-19. On the study more broadly: Nucleic acid was either cDNA or gDNA, and it came from T cells, B-cell-depleted T cells, or PBMCs.

TCRdb's copy holds only in-frame clones and misses some; the assay was immunoSEQ multiplex PCR. The sample comprises about 300,000 clones, 86% of which are singletons, and roughly a tenth rests with the top ten. Participant reports of clinical history set cohort assignment. The CDR3 is made up of 16 amino acids. With V trimmed by 1 base and J by 2 bases, 5 bases remained unmatched. CDR1 and CDR2 (germline): SGHRS, YFSETQ. Sample: PBMCs or T cells enriched from blood (not recorded which). This receptor was identified in a woman aged 18-29 years who had recovered from COVID-19. V usage is TRBV5-1 and J usage is TRBJ1-4; 7 positions agree with TRBD1. The CDR3 DNA is TGCGCCAGCAGCTTGCGGATACAGGGGACTAATGAAAAACTGTTTTTT. Its translation: CASSLRIQGTNEKLFF.